This TCR beta chain was observed in a study of T cell responses to AZD1222 COVID-19 vaccine. Whole-study findings and limits: Clonal diversity may have been underestimated, and the donors were mostly white British, with more females than males. Among those given AZD1222, only 6 or 7 were seropositive at baseline.

Worth noting for this clone: Its antigen is still unknown.

Sequencing was performed with immunoSEQ multiplex PCR; in TCRdb, only in-frame clones are kept and a portion is missing. The sample contains some 130,000 clones, 90% to 95% of which appear only once. This CDR3 spans 12 amino acids. The germline V gene encodes CDR1 LNHNV and CDR2 YYDKDF (reference sequence). V trimming: 2 bases; J trimming: 6 bases; junction bases outside the gene matches: 1. This TCR was recovered from an adult in good health. The rearrangement uses TRBV15 and TRBJ2-7, with TRBD2 matching over 7 bases. The sample in question was peripheral blood, obtained on day 0 of AZD1222 vaccination. The CDR3 loop reads CATSRTGGEQYF. The CDR3 nucleotides are TGTGCCACCAGCAGAACGGGGGGCGAGCAGTACTTC.